What follows are 9 T cell receptor beta chains derived from one specimen sequenced in a study of chemoradiotherapy in HPV16-positive cancers. Sequencing used immunoSEQ multiplex PCR; TCRdb keeps in-frame clones, though not all of them. The sample lists about 29,000 clones; over 85% were seen once. The material sequenced was blood, taken from a patient who underwent chemoradiotherapy. The source of these receptors is a human donor with HPV-associated anogenital cancer.

The chain recombines TRBV5-1 with TRBJ1-3, with 7 bases that match TRBD1. The CDR3 sequence is 15 residues long. Losses at the gene ends were 0 bases for V and 2 bases for J; bases not matched to a gene: 2. CDR1 SGHRS and CDR2 YFSETQ come from the germline V gene. The CDR3 DNA is TGCGCCAGCAGCTTGGGCACAGGGGCTGGAAACACCATATATTTT. It encodes CASSLGTGAGNTIYF.

The genes are TRBV4-3 and TRBJ1-2; D is perhaps TRBD1 (5 bases). Germline assignment: CDR1 LGHNA and CDR2 YSLEER. Trimming took off 3 bases at V and 5 bases at J, with 16 bases between the two ends. The length of the CDR3 is 15 residues. Here the CDR3 DNA reads TGCGCCAGCAGCCAGACGCCGGGCAGGGTGTATGGCTACACCTTC. Translating gives CASSQTPGRVYGYTF.

The V gene is TRBV4-1, the J gene TRBJ1-1; perhaps TRBD1 as D (6 bases). V lost 1 base to trimming and J lost 0 bases, with 18 bases between them. Germline V gives CDR1 MGHRA, CDR2 YSYEKL. The CDR3 consists of 18 residues. CDR3 DNA sequence: TGCGCCAGCAGCCAAGTTGGGGGGCGACTGGGGATGAACACTGAAGCTTTCTTT. Its protein product is CASSQVGGRLGMNTEAFF.

The J gene is TRBJ1-5, the V gene TRBV4-3; 8 nucleotides match TRBD1. CDR3 size: 15 residues. The germline V gene encodes CDR1 LGHNA and CDR2 YSLEER. J was trimmed by 4 bases and V by 5 bases; bases with no gene match: 7. CDR3 loop: CASSYSDRANQPQHF. The CDR3 DNA is TGCGCCAGCAGCTATTCGGACAGGGCGAATCAGCCCCAGCATTTT.

The gene calls are TRBV9 and TRBJ2-7, with a tentative D call TRBD1 (5 bases). Trimming removed 3 bases at V and 0 bases at J, with 13 bases between. This CDR3 comprises 15 residues. Germline values: CDR1 SGDLS, CDR2 YYNGEE. The CDR3 DNA is TGTGCCAGCAGCGCCGCCTGGGGCAGCTCCTACGAGCAGTACTTC. Translating it yields CASSAAWGSSYEQYF.

The CDR3: CASSRTGGNEQFF. The CDR3 DNA follows: TGTGCCAGCTCACGGACAGGGGGCAATGAGCAGTTCTTC. The chain is built from TRBV18 and TRBJ2-1; 10 bases map to TRBD1. With 4 bases clipped from V and 6 bases from J, the junction kept 0 bases outside the gene matches. Germline V gene data show CDR1 as KGHSH and CDR2 as LQKENI. The CDR3 sequence is 13 residues long.

The rearrangement uses TRBV11-2 and TRBJ1-1, with 7 bases aligning to TRBD1. The J segment lost 3 bases and the V segment lost 5 bases, leaving 3 bases of the junction unmatched. This CDR3 is built from 13 residues. Germline-derived CDR1 and CDR2 are SGHAT and FQNNGV. Here the CDR3 DNA reads TGTGCCAGCAGCCGAACAGGGGACACTGAAGCTTTCTTT. Translation gives CASSRTGDTEAFF.

The chain recombines TRBV13 with TRBJ2-7, with D possibly TRBD2 on 6 matching bases. Germline CDR1 reads PRHDT; CDR2 reads FYEKMQ (reference sequence). Trimming removed 0 bases from V and 4 bases from J, with 13 bases in between. This CDR3 has 15 amino acids. The DNA of the CDR3 is TGTGCCAGCAGCTTAGGGGGACGGGGGAAGTACGAGCAGTACTTC. It translates to CASSLGGRGKYEQYF. The full variable domain, its missing parts supplied by reference TRBV13 and TRBJ2-7, is AAGVIQSPRHLIKEKRETATLKCYPIPRHDTVYWYQQGPGQDPQFLISFYEKMQSDKGSIPDRFSAQQFSDYHSELNMSSLELGDSALYFCASSLGGRGKYEQYFGPGTRLTVT.

The rearrangement links TRBV7-2 to TRBJ1-1; D not resolved. Per germline, CDR1 SGHTA and CDR2 FQGNSA. With 6 bases removed from V and 10 bases from J, the gap between germline ends came to 15 bases. There are 12 residues in the CDR3. This CDR3 reads CASRGLAGRAFF. The DNA of the CDR3 is TGTGCCAGCAGGGGCCTGGCAGGACGAGCTTTCTTT.